The next 20 T cell receptor beta chains were all read from a single sample in a study of T cell responses to AZD1222 COVID-19 vaccine. The table came from immunoSEQ multiplex PCR; TCRdb's copy has only in-frame clones and leaves some out. The data hold approximately 94,000 clones, with around 89% observed a single time. This specimen consisted of peripheral blood, obtained on day 0 of AZD1222 vaccination. The source of these receptors is an adult in good health.

The chain uses TRBV7-8 and TRBJ2-7, with 9 positions matching TRBD1. The CDR3 contains 13 residues. The germline CDR1 and CDR2 sequences are SGHVS and FQNEAQ. J gave up 4 bases and V 5 bases, and 3 bases lay outside the gene matches. CDR3 sequence reads: CASSRDRAYEQYF. The CDR3 DNA reads TGTGCCAGCAGCCGGGACAGGGCTTACGAGCAGTACTTC.

The J gene is TRBJ1-1, the V gene TRBV5-1, with D possibly being TRBD1 (6 bases). Germline assignment: CDR1 SGHRS and CDR2 YFSETQ. V gave up 2 bases and J gave up 4 bases, with 12 bases separating them. The CDR3 totals 14 residues. The CDR3 loop is CASSLQGRGTEAFF. In nucleotides, the CDR3 is TGCGCCAGCAGCTTACAGGGTCGGGGCACTGAAGCTTTCTTT.

In this sample, this clone turned up a few times. The J gene is TRBJ2-7, the V gene TRBV20-1; D gene ambiguous. CDR3 length: 13 residues. Trimming removed 3 bases from V and 3 bases from J, with 12 bases in between. CDR1 and CDR2 from the germline V gene are DFQATT and SNEGSKA (reference sequence). The CDR3 DNA reads TGCAGTGCTAGTGACGTGGTGGGCTACGAGCAGTACTTC. This gives the protein CSASDVVGYEQYF.

The V gene is TRBV5-4, the J gene TRBJ1-2; TRBD1 might be the D (5 bases). This CDR3 is built from 14 residues. Germline loops: CDR1 SGHNT, CDR2 YYREEE (reference sequence). V was pared by 4 bases and J by 1 base, with 11 bases between. The CDR3 protein is CASSQDKNNYGYTF. The CDR3, as DNA: TGTGCCAGCAGCCAGGACAAGAATAACTATGGCTACACCTTC.

The V call is TRBV2, the J call TRBJ1-6, with D possibly matching TRBD1 (6 bases). Germline assignment: CDR1 SNHLY and CDR2 FYNNEI. Trimming pared 6 bases from V and 4 bases from J, leaving 10 bases between. The CDR3 loop spans 14 amino acids. In DNA, the CDR3 is TGTGCCAGCAGCACAGGGTATTATAATTCACCCCTCCACTTT. Protein product: CASSTGYYNSPLHF.

The genes are TRBV11-1 and TRBJ2-7; TRBD1 matches 7 bases. The germline CDR1 and CDR2 sequences are SGHAT and FQDESV (reference sequence). This CDR3 has 14 residues. The V segment lost 4 bases and the J segment 0 bases; nucleotides outside the gene matches: 3. CDR3 protein: CASSYRDSSYEQYF. For the CDR3, the DNA is TGTGCCAGCAGCTACCGGGACAGCTCCTACGAGCAGTACTTC.

This chain joins TRBV24-1 and TRBJ2-7; D is perhaps TRBD1 (6 bases). This CDR3 is built from 14 residues. Germline CDR1 and CDR2: KGHDR and SFDVKD. The ends were cut back, 4 bases at V and 0 bases at J, with 9 bases in the middle. This CDR3 reads CATSEGTLSYEQYF. The CDR3 DNA sequence: TGTGCCACCAGTGAGGGGACACTCTCCTACGAGCAGTACTTC.

The CDR3 bases are TGCGCCAGCAGCCCACCTCGAGGCATTCAGTACTTC. Protein: CASSPPRGIQYF. The chain carries TRBV4-1 and TRBJ2-4; no clear D gene. The V and J ends lost 4 bases and 9 bases respectively, with 10 bases between them. This CDR3 is built from 12 residues. CDR1 is MGHRA, CDR2 YSYEKL, per germline.

The CDR3 loop is CASSLDGASYNSPLHF. CDR3 DNA: TGTGCCAGCAGCTTAGATGGCGCCTCCTATAATTCACCCCTCCACTTT. The chain carries TRBV7-2 and TRBJ1-6, with unresolved D. This CDR3 is 16 amino acids long. Germline V gene lookup returns CDR1 SGHTA and CDR2 FQGNSA. The V gene lost 1 base and the J gene lost 0 bases, with 7 bases spanning the gap.

Only one count was recorded for this clone. CDR3: CASSFTQPLNTEAFF. Here the CDR3 DNA reads TGTGCCAGCAGTTTTACTCAGCCTCTGAACACTGAAGCTTTCTTT. V is TRBV6-6 and J is TRBJ1-1; the D is unclear. CDR3 length: 15 residues. Germline V CDR1 and CDR2: MNHNY, SVGAGI (reference sequence). V gave up 4 bases and J gave up 0 bases, with 12 bases separating them.

The V call is TRBV24-1, the J call TRBJ2-2, with D perhaps assigned TRBD1 or TRBD2 (6 bases each). Trimming took 5 bases from V and 6 from J, leaving 12 bases between them. The CDR3 is 14 residues long. The germline gives CDR1 KGHDR, CDR2 SFDVKD. The CDR3 sequence: CATSVTGRPGELFF. DNA of the CDR3: TGTGCCACCAGTGTAACAGGGAGGCCCGGGGAGCTGTTTTTT.

The rearrangement links TRBV4-3 to TRBJ2-1, with 9 bases fitting TRBD1. The CDR3 is made up of 16 amino acids. Looked up from germline, CDR1 is LGHNA and CDR2 is YSLEER. The ends lost 4 bases at V and 6 bases at J; junction bases unmatched: 10. The CDR3 sequence: CASSPKVGTGFNEQFF. Written as DNA, the CDR3 is TGCGCCAGCAGCCCCAAGGTGGGGACAGGGTTCAATGAGCAGTTCTTC.

The rearrangement links TRBV4-3 to TRBJ2-7; 9 bases agree with TRBD2. The junction had 2 bases not matched to a gene; V was cut back by 0 bases and J by 2 bases. Germline CDR1 and CDR2: LGHNA and YSLEER. The CDR3 is 15 amino acids. CDR3 sequence (DNA): TGCGCCAGCAGCCAAGATAGCGGGGGCCCCTACGAGCAGTACTTC. Protein product: CASSQDSGGPYEQYF.

J is TRBJ1-2 and V is TRBV14; a possible D gene is TRBD1 (5 bases). The germline CDR1 and CDR2 sequences are SGHDN and FVKESK. The CDR3 consists of 15 residues. With 2 bases removed from V and 3 bases from J, the gap between germline ends came to 13 bases. The CDR3 protein is CASSQSPDSDYGYTF. CDR3 bases: TGTGCCAGCAGCCAAAGTCCCGACAGTGACTATGGCTACACCTTC.

This chain joins TRBV29-1 and TRBJ1-4; 8 bases align to TRBD1. Germline values: CDR1 SQVTM, CDR2 ANQGSEA. The trim removed 7 bases at V and 4 bases at J, leaving 5 bases unmatched. The CDR3 consists of 13 residues. DNA for the CDR3: TGCAGCGCCAGGGACAGGAATAATGAAAAACTGTTTTTT. The encoded protein is CSARDRNNEKLFF. Supplemented by reference TRBV29-1 and TRBJ1-4, the full variable domain reads SAVISQKPSRDICQRGTSLTIQCQVDSQVTMMFWYRQQPGQSLTLIATANQGSEATYESGFVIDKFPISRPNLTFSTLTVSNMSPEDSSIYLCSARDRNNEKLFFGSGTQLSVL.

The V call is TRBV9, the J call TRBJ1-6; 7 nucleotides align to TRBD1. The CDR3 runs 15 residues. Germline CDR1 reads SGDLS; CDR2 reads YYNGEE. V lost 3 bases to trimming and J lost 5 bases; unmatched junction nucleotides: 5. The CDR3 DNA follows: TGTGCCAGCAGCGGACAGGGTTACCATAATTCACCCCTCCACTTT. Translated: CASSGQGYHNSPLHF. Based on the CDR3 plus reference TRBV9 and TRBJ1-6, the full variable domain is DSGVTQTPKHLITATGQRVTLRCSPRSGDLSVYWYQQSLDQGLQFLIQYYNGEERAKGNILERFSAQQFPDLHSELNLSSLELGDSALYFCASSGQGYHNSPLHFGNGTRLTVT.

This clone was counted once. Mismatch with germline at one junction end may stem from a read error. V and J are TRBV5-1 and TRBJ1-2; D not resolved. Germline V gene lookup returns CDR1 SGHRS and CDR2 YFSETQ. The CDR3 is 14 residues long. CDR3 coding DNA: TGCGCCAGCAGCCCACGGACTTCTAAATATGGCTACACCTTC. It is translated as CASSPRTSKYGYTF.

V gene TRBV27 combines with J gene TRBJ2-7; 14 bases align to TRBD2. The CDR3 spans 15 residues. V lost 1 base to trimming and J lost 6 bases; unmatched junction nucleotides: 2. CDR1 MNHEY and CDR2 SMNVEV come from the germline V gene (reference sequence). The CDR3 nucleotides read TGTGCCAGCAGTTTATTGGGACTAGCGGGAGTCGAGCAGTACTTC. Protein sequence: CASSLLGLAGVEQYF.

The chain employs TRBV7-3 and TRBJ2-5; D remains ambiguous. The V gene's germline CDR1 is SGHTA and CDR2 FQGTGA. The CDR3 sequence is 13 residues long. Trimming shortened V by 1 base and J by 1 base, and 4 bases separated the two germline ends. The CDR3, as DNA: TGTGCCAGCAGCTTAAACTTCCAAGAGACCCAGTACTTC. It translates to CASSLNFQETQYF.

The rearrangement uses TRBV5-4 and TRBJ1-4; weak D call: TRBD1 (5 bases). Trimming left V 0 bases short and J 8 bases short, with 14 bases between. Germline values: CDR1 SGHNT, CDR2 YYREEE (reference sequence). This CDR3 is built from 15 residues. The CDR3 spells CASSLAGRGREKLFF. CDR3 bases: TGTGCCAGCAGCTTGGCCGGGAGGGGTCGGGAAAAACTGTTTTTT.